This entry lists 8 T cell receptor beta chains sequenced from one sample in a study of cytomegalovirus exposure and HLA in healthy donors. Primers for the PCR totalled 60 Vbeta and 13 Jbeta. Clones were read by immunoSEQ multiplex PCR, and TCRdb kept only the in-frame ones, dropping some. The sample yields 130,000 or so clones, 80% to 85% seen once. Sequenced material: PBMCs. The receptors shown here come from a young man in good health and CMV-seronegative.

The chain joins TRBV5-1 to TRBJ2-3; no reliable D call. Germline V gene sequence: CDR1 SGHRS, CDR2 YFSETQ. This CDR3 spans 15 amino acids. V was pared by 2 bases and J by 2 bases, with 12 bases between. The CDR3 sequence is CASSLLRQATDTQYF. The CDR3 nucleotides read TGCGCCAGCAGCTTACTTAGGCAGGCCACAGATACGCAGTATTTT.

The CDR3 DNA reads as TGTGCCAGCTCACTACAGGGATCTGGAAACACCATATATTTT. This translates into CASSLQGSGNTIYF. V and J are TRBV18 and TRBJ1-3; weak D call: TRBD1 (6 bases). The germline V and J ends were trimmed by 4 bases and 1 base, with 8 bases remaining between them. The length of the CDR3 is 14 residues. Germline V CDR1 and CDR2: KGHSH, LQKENI.

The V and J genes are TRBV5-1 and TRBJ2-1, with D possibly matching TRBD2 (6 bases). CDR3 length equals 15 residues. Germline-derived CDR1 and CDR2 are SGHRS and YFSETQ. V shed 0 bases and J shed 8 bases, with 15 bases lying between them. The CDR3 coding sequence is TGCGCCAGCAGCTTGGGGGCGGGGTGGCCGGATGAGCAGTTCTTC. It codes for CASSLGAGWPDEQFF.

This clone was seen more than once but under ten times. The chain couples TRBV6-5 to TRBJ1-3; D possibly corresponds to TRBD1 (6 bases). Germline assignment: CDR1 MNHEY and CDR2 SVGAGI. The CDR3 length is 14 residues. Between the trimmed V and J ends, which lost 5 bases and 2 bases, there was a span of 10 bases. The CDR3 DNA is TGTGCCAGCAGTACTGGACAGCCTGGAAACACCATATATTTT. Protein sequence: CASSTGQPGNTIYF.

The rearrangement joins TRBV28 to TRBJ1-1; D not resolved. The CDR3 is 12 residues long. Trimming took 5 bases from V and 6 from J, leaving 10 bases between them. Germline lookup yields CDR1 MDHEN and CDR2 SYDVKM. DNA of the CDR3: TGTGCCAGCAGTGCCTTTCGAGCTGAAGCTTTCTTT. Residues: CASSAFRAEAFF.

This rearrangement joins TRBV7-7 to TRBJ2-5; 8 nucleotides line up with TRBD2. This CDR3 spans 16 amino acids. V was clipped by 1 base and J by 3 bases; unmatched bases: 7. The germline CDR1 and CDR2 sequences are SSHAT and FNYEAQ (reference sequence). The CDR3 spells CASSLGTSRGEETQYF. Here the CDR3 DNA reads TGTGCCAGCAGCTTAGGGACCTCGCGGGGGGAAGAGACCCAGTACTTC.

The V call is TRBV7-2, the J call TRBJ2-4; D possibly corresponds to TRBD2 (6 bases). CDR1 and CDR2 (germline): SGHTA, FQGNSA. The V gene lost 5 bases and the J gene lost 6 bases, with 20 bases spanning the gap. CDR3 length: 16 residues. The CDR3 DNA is TGTGCCAGCAGCCCCTCGTCGGTGCAGGGACTAAACATTCAGTACTTC. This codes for CASSPSSVQGLNIQYF.

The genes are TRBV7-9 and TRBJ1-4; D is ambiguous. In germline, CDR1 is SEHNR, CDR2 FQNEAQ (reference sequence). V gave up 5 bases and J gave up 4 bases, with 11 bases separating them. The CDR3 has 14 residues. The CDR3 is CASSPGGYNEKLFF. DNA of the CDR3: TGTGCCAGCAGCCCCGGAGGGTATAATGAAAAACTGTTTTTT.